This entry lists 27 T cell receptor beta chains sequenced from one sample in a study of blood T cell repertoires in COVID-19. This table comes from immunoSEQ multiplex PCR, and its TCRdb copy is limited to in-frame clones, with some not included. The sample includes some 240,000 clones, around nine tenths of them seen just once. The sequenced sample was PBMCs or T cells enriched from blood (not recorded which). These receptors originate from a woman in her thirties or forties who had been exposed to COVID-19.

This chain uses TRBV9 with TRBJ2-5, with 9 nucleotides matching TRBD1. Looked up from germline, CDR1 is SGDLS and CDR2 is YYNGEE. The CDR3 runs 16 residues. The V gene end was trimmed by 0 bases and the J gene end by 2 bases; junction bases not matched to a gene: 5. CDR3 DNA: TGTGCCAGCAGCGTAGCCGACAGGGGGGTACAAGAGACCCAGTACTTC. It translates to CASSVADRGVQETQYF.

CDR3 region: CASSAPGLAVQETQYF. The CDR3 DNA is TGTGCCAGCAGTGCCCCTGGACTAGCGGTCCAAGAGACCCAGTACTTC. This chain uses TRBV2 with TRBJ2-5; 10 nucleotides line up with TRBD2. The CDR3 is 16 amino acids. The germline CDR1 and CDR2 sequences are SNHLY and FYNNEI. V lost 4 bases, J lost 1 base, and 6 bases stayed unmatched. The full variable domain, rest sourced from reference TRBV2 and TRBJ2-5, is EPEVTQTPSHQVTQMGQEVILRCVPISNHLYFYWYRQILGQKVEFLVSFYNNEISEKSEIFDDQFSVERPDGSNFTLKIRSTKLEDSAMYFCASSAPGLAVQETQYFGPGTRLLVL.

The chain is built from TRBV7-2 and TRBJ1-1; a weak D match, TRBD1 (5 bases). Trimming pared 6 bases from V and 3 bases from J, leaving 14 bases between. The V gene's germline CDR1 is SGHTA and CDR2 FQGNSA. The CDR3 contains 14 residues. The CDR3 DNA sequence: TGTGCCAGCAGAACCGTGGTAGGGGACACTGAAGCTTTCTTT. Translated, it gives CASRTVVGDTEAFF.

This clone was seen once. The chain couples TRBV29-1 to TRBJ1-4, with D unresolved. The germline V gene has CDR1 SQVTM and CDR2 ANQGSEA. V was clipped by 6 bases and J by 8 bases, with 16 bases between them. The CDR3 totals 13 residues. The DNA of the CDR3 is TGCAGCGTCCTCCCGGCACTAGGGGAAAAACTGTTTTTT. This translates into CSVLPALGEKLFF.

The table lists this clone with a few counts. Written as DNA, the CDR3 is TGTGCCAGCAGTGAAAGACTAGCGGGAGGGCCAGATGAGCAGTTCTTC. Amino acids: CASSERLAGGPDEQFF. This sequence joins TRBV6-1 and TRBJ2-1; TRBD2 matches 14 bases. CDR3 length equals 16 residues. Germline-derived CDR1 and CDR2 are MNHNS and SASEGT. V lost 2 bases, J lost 8 bases, and 5 bases stayed unmatched.

This clone was seen a single time. The chain couples TRBV4-3 to TRBJ2-1, with a tentative D call TRBD2 (6 bases). V was pared by 3 bases and J by 8 bases, with 14 bases between. The CDR3 extends over 14 amino acids. The V gene's germline CDR1 is LGHNA and CDR2 YSLEER. For the CDR3, the DNA is TGCGCCAGCAGCCAGGAAAGGGGACTCTATGAGCAGTTCTTC. This translates into CASSQERGLYEQFF.

The genes are TRBV6-5 and TRBJ1-4, with TRBD1 matching over 9 bases. CDR3 size: 15 residues. The V and J ends lost 2 bases and 8 bases, in that order; junction bases with no gene match: 6. The germline gives CDR1 MNHEY, CDR2 SVGAGI. This chain's CDR3 is CASSYGGQGKEKLFF. The CDR3 coding sequence is TGTGCCAGCAGTTACGGGGGACAGGGAAAAGAAAAACTGTTTTTT.

This chain joins TRBV4-1 and TRBJ1-3; D might be TRBD1 (6 bases). The CDR3 extends over 17 amino acids. Germline CDR1 is MGHRA and CDR2 is YSYEKL. With 1 base removed from V and 2 bases from J, the gap between germline ends came to 15 bases. The CDR3: CASSQALDSSTGNTIYF. DNA for the CDR3: TGCGCCAGCAGCCAAGCATTGGACAGTAGCACTGGAAACACCATATATTTT.

Here the CDR3 reads CASSAGTGGVYGYTF. The CDR3 nucleotides are TGTGCCAGCAGCGCCGGGACAGGGGGTGTGTATGGCTACACCTTC. This rearrangement joins TRBV2 to TRBJ1-2, with 11 bases aligning to TRBD1. Germline-derived CDR1 and CDR2 are SNHLY and FYNNEI. The trim removed 6 bases at V and 5 bases at J, leaving 8 bases unmatched. The CDR3 sequence is 15 residues long.

This sequence joins TRBV18 and TRBJ1-4; 11 positions match TRBD1. V dropped 1 base and J dropped 0; count of bases not matched to a gene: 10. The V gene's germline CDR1 is KGHSH and CDR2 LQKENI. This CDR3 is 20 amino acids long. The CDR3 reads CASSPRPDRGPRTTNEKLFF. The CDR3 DNA sequence: TGTGCCAGCTCACCACGGCCGGACAGGGGGCCGAGGACAACTAATGAAAAACTGTTTTTT. Combining the CDR3 with reference TRBV18 and TRBJ1-4 gives the whole variable domain NAGVMQNPRHLVRRRGQEARLRCSPMKGHSHVYWYRQLPEEGLKFMVYLQKENIIDESGMPKERFSAEFPKEGPSILRIQQVVRGDSAAYFCASSPRPDRGPRTTNEKLFFGSGTQLSVL.

The chain links TRBV19 to TRBJ2-1; D is undetermined. The V and J ends lost 7 bases and 7 bases respectively, with 17 bases between them. Germline V gene data show CDR1 as LNHDA and CDR2 as SQIVND (reference sequence). CDR3 size: 14 residues. The CDR3 nucleotides are TGTGCCAGTAAGATTGGTCAAGCCTCTAATGAGCAGTTCTTC. Its protein product is CASKIGQASNEQFF.

CDR3 nucleotide sequence: TGTGCCAGCTCACCTAGGGGACAGACTATCCAAGAGACCCAGTACTTC. As protein: CASSPRGQTIQETQYF. V and J are TRBV18 and TRBJ2-5; 7 bases line up with TRBD1. Germline-derived CDR1 and CDR2 are KGHSH and LQKENI. The CDR3 contains 16 residues. Losses at the gene ends were 3 bases for V and 1 base for J; bases not matched to a gene: 8.

Comments on this clone: At one end the junction does not follow the germline gene, possibly because of a read error. V gene TRBV5-1 combines with J gene TRBJ1-6; TRBD1 aligns across 7 bases. This CDR3 is built from 15 residues. The germline V gene encodes CDR1 SGHRS and CDR2 YFSETQ. The CDR3 protein is CASSLAVTGNSPLHF. The DNA for the CDR3 is TGTGCCAGCAGCTTGGCGGTGACAGGGAATTCACCCCTCCACTTT.

The table lists this clone with a count of one. The rearrangement links TRBV2 to TRBJ2-7; tentatively, D is TRBD1 (7 bases). Germline lookup yields CDR1 SNHLY and CDR2 FYNNEI. The ends were cut back, 6 bases at V and 12 bases at J, with 18 bases in the middle. This CDR3 spans 12 amino acids. The CDR3 sequence: CASSPQGTRGYF. The CDR3 nucleotides read TGTGCCAGCAGCCCACAGGGGACGCGGGGGTACTTC.

V and J are TRBV2 and TRBJ2-3, with D unclear. V dropped 8 bases and J dropped 2 bases, with 8 bases sitting between them. CDR3 size: 12 residues. Germline V CDR1 and CDR2: SNHLY, FYNNEI. Written as DNA, the CDR3 is TGTGCCAGCGCACTTTTCACAGATACGCAGTATTTT. This translates into CASALFTDTQYF.

This clone was recorded once. This rearrangement joins TRBV10-3 to TRBJ2-1, with 13 positions matching TRBD2. After removal of 3 bases from V and 11 bases from J, the junction contained 19 bases not matched to a gene. CDR1 and CDR2 from the germline V gene are ENHRY and SYGVKD. The CDR3 sequence is 19 residues long. The CDR3 nucleotides read TGTGCCATCAGTGATCCAACCGCCGGGACTAGCGGGATCATAATGAAGCAGTTCTTC. It encodes CAISDPTAGTSGIIMKQFF.

This sequence joins TRBV7-2 and TRBJ1-1, with unresolved D. Germline V lookup: CDR1 SGHTA, CDR2 FQGNSA. The length of the CDR3 is 13 residues. With 5 bases removed from V and 4 bases from J, the gap between germline ends came to 11 bases. The CDR3 spells CASSPFSPTEAFF. The DNA for the CDR3 is TGTGCCAGCAGCCCTTTTTCTCCCACTGAAGCTTTCTTT.

The V and J genes are TRBV3-1 (or the pseudogene TRBV3-2) and TRBJ2-3, with a tentative D call TRBD2 (6 bases). V lost 4 bases and J 1 base, leaving 9 bases between the germline ends. The V gene's germline CDR1 is LGHDT and CDR2 YNNKEL (reference sequence). The CDR3 runs to 14 residues. Written as DNA, the CDR3 is TGTGCCAGCAGCCCCGGGGGTGGCACAGATACGCAGTATTTT. Translation: CASSPGGGTDTQYF.

This sequence joins TRBV5-4 and TRBJ2-7; a possible D gene is TRBD1 (6 bases). Between the trimmed V and J ends, which lost 4 bases and 3 bases, there was a span of 14 bases. The CDR3 consists of 14 residues. Germline lookup yields CDR1 SGHNT and CDR2 YYREEE (reference sequence). In nucleotides, the CDR3 is TGTGCCAGCAGCCCCGTCCAGGGGATCTACGAGCAGTACTTC. Translating gives CASSPVQGIYEQYF.

Written as DNA, the CDR3 is TGTGCCAGCAGTTTCTCGCCAGGGGGTTTCGGGGAGCTGTTTTTT. Translated: CASSFSPGGFGELFF. The rearrangement links TRBV27 to TRBJ2-2; 7 bases match TRBD1. CDR1 MNHEY and CDR2 SMNVEV come from the germline V gene (reference sequence). V was pared by 3 bases and J by 7 bases, with 8 bases of the junction left unmatched. CDR3 length: 15 residues.

This chain connects TRBV10-3 to TRBJ2-1; possibly TRBD2 for D (6 bases). There are 15 residues in the CDR3. Germline V gives CDR1 ENHRY, CDR2 SYGVKD. The V end lost 11 bases, the J end lost 3 bases, and 20 bases lay between the germline ends. The CDR3 DNA follows: TGTGCCCTATCCCGGGCCGGGGGAGACTACAATGAGCAGTTCTTC. It encodes CALSRAGGDYNEQFF.

The V and J genes are TRBV7-2 and TRBJ1-1; D is perhaps TRBD1 (5 bases). This CDR3 is built from 15 residues. The ends were cut back, 5 bases at V and 5 bases at J, with 18 bases in the middle. CDR1 is SGHTA, CDR2 FQGNSA, per germline. The CDR3, as DNA: TGTGCCAGCAGCCCGGGGAGGGCGCAGGGAACTGAAGCTTTCTTT. It yields the protein CASSPGRAQGTEAFF.

The V call is TRBV27, the J call TRBJ1-6; D is perhaps TRBD1 (6 bases). Germline V gene sequence: CDR1 MNHEY, CDR2 SMNVEV (reference sequence). This CDR3 has 17 amino acids. The V and J ends lost 6 bases and 2 bases respectively, with 17 bases between them. The CDR3 loop is CASSWVVRDTYNSPLHF. The CDR3 DNA reads TGTGCCAGCAGCTGGGTCGTCCGGGACACCTATAATTCACCCCTCCACTTT.

This clone was counted a single time. The chain employs TRBV10-3 and TRBJ1-1; D remains unclear. The CDR3 sequence is 14 residues long. V dropped 0 bases and J dropped 2 bases, with 7 bases sitting between them. Per the germline V gene, CDR1 is ENHRY and CDR2 is SYGVKD. The CDR3 DNA follows: TGTGCCATCAGTGAGTCCCAGGTAAACACTGAAGCTTTCTTT. Protein sequence: CAISESQVNTEAFF.

The CDR3 sequence is CASSRTKGLADTQYF. The CDR3 DNA sequence: TGTGCCAGCAGCCGAACTAAGGGACTAGCCGATACGCAGTATTTT. The chain uses TRBV3-1 (or the pseudogene TRBV3-2) and TRBJ2-3; 9 bases line up with TRBD2. The CDR3 runs 15 residues. Germline CDR1 and CDR2: LGHDT and YNNKEL (reference sequence). V was pared by 4 bases and J by 6 bases, with 8 bases of the junction left unmatched.

This rearrangement joins TRBV24-1 to TRBJ2-7, with TRBD1 identical over 7 bases. The length of the CDR3 is 16 residues. Unmatched junction bases numbered 7, after V lost 1 base and J lost 2 bases. Germline V lookup: CDR1 KGHDR, CDR2 SFDVKD. The CDR3 DNA is TGTGCCACCAGTGATTTACTGACAGGGAATCCCTACGAGCAGTACTTC. Amino acids: CATSDLLTGNPYEQYF.

This chain joins TRBV28 and TRBJ2-3; 11 positions agree with TRBD1. Trimming removed 4 bases from V and 7 bases from J; junction bases left unmatched: 10. This CDR3 is built from 16 residues. From germline, CDR1 is MDHEN and CDR2 SYDVKM. CDR3: CASSSGGTGGSYTQYF. The CDR3 DNA sequence: TGTGCCAGCAGTTCGGGTGGGACAGGGGGTTCATATACGCAGTATTTT.